The 6 T cell receptor beta chains listed next were all sequenced from one sample in a study of shared clonotypes between healthy human individuals. Method: immunoSEQ multiplex PCR; TCRdb's copy keeps in-frame clones and lacks some. Here the sample spans 950,000 to 1,300,000 clones, about 75% being singletons. The specimen sequenced was memory CD4+ T cells sorted from blood. Indicated subset: CD45RA-negative fraction. The receptors shown here come from a man in his late teens or twenties in good health.

In this sample, this clone turned up once. The chain has TRBV9 and TRBJ2-1, with D unclear. Germline lookup yields CDR1 SGDLS and CDR2 YYNGEE. CDR3 length: 14 residues. Deletions cut 2 bases from V and 8 bases from J, with 14 bases between. The CDR3 region is CASSVNVLVYEQFF. CDR3 nucleotides: TGTGCCAGCAGCGTCAACGTCTTGGTCTATGAGCAGTTCTTC.

The chain employs TRBV30 and TRBJ2-3, with D hard to call. Looked up from germline, CDR1 is GTSNPN and CDR2 is SVGIG (reference sequence). The V gene lost 5 bases and the J gene lost 1 base, with 10 bases spanning the gap. This CDR3 has 13 residues. The CDR3 DNA reads TGTGCCTGGGCTAGTGGGGGCACAGATACGCAGTATTTT. Translation gives CAWASGGTDTQYF. The full variable domain, with the rest looked up from reference TRBV30 and TRBJ2-3, is SQTIHQWPATLVQPVGSPLSLECTVEGTSNPNLYWYRQAAGRGLQLLFYSVGIGQISSEVPQNLSASRPQDRQFILSSKKLLLSDSGFYLCAWASGGTDTQYFGPGTRLTVL.

The J gene is TRBJ2-3, the V gene TRBV29-1; TRBD2 matches at 7 bases. The trim removed 7 bases at V and 0 bases at J, leaving 4 bases unmatched. The germline gives CDR1 SQVTM, CDR2 ANQGSEA. This CDR3 has 13 amino acids. The chain's CDR3 is CSAGGGSTDTQYF. DNA of the CDR3: TGCAGCGCCGGCGGGGGAAGCACAGATACGCAGTATTTT.

The chain combines TRBV6-1 with TRBJ2-5; D may match TRBD1 or TRBD2 (5 bases each). In germline, CDR1 is MNHNS, CDR2 SASEGT. V was cut by 8 bases and J by 4 bases, with 17 bases left in between. This CDR3 spans 14 amino acids. CDR3 sequence: CASGLGGTGETQYF. The CDR3 bases are TGTGCCAGCGGCCTGGGTGGGACGGGAGAGACCCAGTACTTC.

The rearrangement links TRBV10-2 to TRBJ2-2; D gene unclear. Per the germline V gene, CDR1 is WSHSY and CDR2 is SAAADI. The CDR3 spans 13 residues. Trimming removed 4 bases from V and 6 bases from J, with 9 bases in between. The CDR3 is CASSGRISGELFF. The CDR3, as DNA: TGCGCCAGCAGTGGCAGGATCTCCGGGGAGCTGTTTTTT.

The genes are TRBV7-9 and TRBJ2-7, with D possibly TRBD1 on 5 matching bases. Germline V CDR1 and CDR2: SEHNR, FQNEAQ (reference sequence). V dropped 6 bases and J dropped 5 bases, with 11 bases sitting between them. The CDR3 has 12 amino acids. CDR3 loop: CASRPAGHEQYF. CDR3 in DNA: TGTGCCAGCAGGCCCGCAGGGCACGAGCAGTACTTC.